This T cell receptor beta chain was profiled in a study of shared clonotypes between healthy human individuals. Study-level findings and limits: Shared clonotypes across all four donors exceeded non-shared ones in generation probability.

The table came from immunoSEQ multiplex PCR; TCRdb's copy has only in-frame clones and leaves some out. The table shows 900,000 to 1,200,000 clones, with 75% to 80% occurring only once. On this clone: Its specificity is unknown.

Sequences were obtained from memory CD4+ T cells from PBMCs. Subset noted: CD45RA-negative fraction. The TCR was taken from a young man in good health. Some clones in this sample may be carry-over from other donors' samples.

CDR3 in DNA: TGTGCCAGTAGTATGGAACACCAAAGGATAGCTTTCTTT. Amino acids: CASSMEHQRIAFF. The genes are TRBV19 and TRBJ1-1; no clear D. CDR1 is LNHDA and CDR2 is SQIVND in the germline V gene (reference sequence). V lost 3 bases and J 10 bases, leaving 15 bases between the germline ends. The CDR3 spans 13 residues.